Here is one T cell receptor (beta chain) with its context. This sample is drawn from a study of blood T cell repertoires in COVID-19. Study overall: Specimens from acute and convalescent COVID-19 originated in the United States, Italy and Spain. T cells, B-cell-depleted T cells, or PBMCs provided the cDNA or gDNA that served as material.

Original handling: Amplified reference gene primers provided the basis for estimating nucleated cell counts. Only in-frame clones appear in the TCRdb table, and some are missing; sequencing was by immunoSEQ multiplex PCR. V, J and clone size are taken as reported in that table, and D and trimming were inferred from the DNA itself. The sample carries 150,000 to 200,000 clones, roughly 90% recorded once. This CDR3 is 15 amino acids long. Germline values: CDR1 MNHEY, CDR2 SVGAGI. The ends were cut back, 2 bases at V and 0 bases at J, with 11 bases in the middle. The sequencing input was peripheral blood. The clonotype was recovered from a man aged 40-55 years with acute or convalescent COVID-19. This chain joins TRBV6-5 and TRBJ2-7, with a possible D match to TRBD2 (7 bases). The CDR3 sequence is CASSYGGGGSYEQYF. The CDR3 region has the DNA TGTGCCAGCAGTTACGGGGGCGGGGGCTCCTACGAGCAGTACTTC.